These T cell receptor beta chains were read from a single sample in a study of molecular identifiers for immune sequencing clone quantification. TCRdb analysed the PCR reads with MiXCR anew, one entry per CDR3 protein. The table lists some 320,000 distinct CDR3 sequences, around a fifth of them singletons. The specimen sequenced was naive CD8+ T cells from blood, with Jurkat cell RNA spiked in. Receptors originate from a human donor in good health. Some libraries in this study had Jurkat cell RNA spiked in. Each CDR3 is given with its conserved first and last residue. A D gene is named only where the DNA matches it firmly. A row's size may be missing; if present it is once, few, many or a size class.

clone size	V gene	J gene	D gene	CDR3 DNA	CDR3 protein
many	TRBV4-3	TRBJ2-7	NA	TGCGCCAGCAGCCAAGACAGGGGGGCTCTCTACGAGCAGTACTTC	CASSQDRGALYEQYF
few	TRBV7-6	TRBJ2-7	NA	TGTGCCAGCAGCACCGAACTAGCCTACGAGCAGTACTTC	CASSTELAYEQYF
few	TRBV20-1	TRBJ1-1	NA	TGCAGTGCTAAGCAATGGGGGACTGAAGCTTTCTTT	CSAKQWGTEAFF
many	TRBV4-2	TRBJ1-5	NA	TGTGCCAGCAGCCAAGAGGAGTTCGGACTACTTCAGGGGCCCCAGCATTTT	CASSQEEFGLLQGPQHF
many	TRBV7-9	TRBJ1-1	TRBD1	TGTGCCAGCACCGACTTTCCGGGACAGAGAAACACTGAAGCTTTCTTT	CASTDFPGQRNTEAFF
many	TRBV7-6	TRBJ1-1	TRBD1	TGTGCCAGCAGCCGTACGTTAGGGACAGGGGCCTTGGGTGAAGCTTTCTTT	CASSRTLGTGALGEAFF
NA	TRBV7-9	TRBJ2-3	NA	TGTGCCAGCAGCTTAACCAGGGTCGGGGGTACTAGCACAGATACGCAGTATTTT	CASSLTRVGGTSTDTQYF
many	TRBV7-9	TRBJ2-1	TRBD2	TGTGCCAGCAGCTCGCTAGCGGGGGTATACAATGAGCAGTTCTTC	CASSSLAGVYNEQFF
many	TRBV29-1	TRBJ2-2	TRBD1	TGCAGCGTTGAAATCGGGGACAGGGATACCGGGGAGCTGTTTTTT	CSVEIGDRDTGELFF
NA	TRBV6-2/TRBV6-3	TRBJ1-5	NA	TGTGCCAGCAGCCGGCTACAGGGTCAAAATCAGCCCCAGCATTTT	CASSRLQGQNQPQHF
few	TRBV15	TRBJ1-1	NA	TGTGCCACCAACGACATGAGGAACACTGAAGCTTTCTTT	CATNDMRNTEAFF
many	TRBV7-9	TRBJ2-5	TRBD1	TGTGCCAGCAGCCGATTACCGGGACAGGGGGTGGAGACCCAGTACTTC	CASSRLPGQGVETQYF
NA	TRBV7-3	TRBJ2-3	NA	TGTGCCAGCAGCTCGACTTCGCTTAGCACAGATACGCAGTATTTT	CASSSTSLSTDTQYF
NA	TRBV28	TRBJ2-3	NA	TGTGCCAGCAGTTGGGCTAGCGATATTGTAGATACGCAGTATTTT	CASSWASDIVDTQYF
many	TRBV20-1	TRBJ2-7	NA	TGCAGTGCTAGAGGACAAGTGGATCCCTACGAGCAGTACTTC	CSARGQVDPYEQYF
many	TRBV4-2	TRBJ1-1	NA	TGTGCCAGCAGCCTCAGTGAGGGGGGGTCTGAAGCTTTCTTT	CASSLSEGGSEAFF
NA	TRBV18	TRBJ2-5	TRBD2	TGTGCCAGCTCACCTGGCGGGAGGAACCAAGAGACCCAGTACTTC	CASSPGGRNQETQYF
few	TRBV6-5	TRBJ2-1	TRBD2	TGTGCCAGCAGTTACTTTGGAGGAGGACTAGTTTCCTACAATGAGCAGTTCTTC	CASSYFGGGLVSYNEQFF
few	TRBV28	TRBJ2-3	NA	TGTGCCAGCAGTTTGGAGGACCTCAGCACAGATACGCAGTATTTT	CASSLEDLSTDTQYF
many	TRBV19	TRBJ1-5	NA	TGTGCCAGTACCACGATCCCAGGGAATCAGCCCCAGCATTTT	CASTTIPGNQPQHF
many	TRBV29-1	TRBJ1-1	TRBD1	TGCAGCGTTGAAGGTCATTTGGGACAGCGGAACACTGAAGCTTTCTTT	CSVEGHLGQRNTEAFF
many	TRBV7-9	TRBJ2-2	NA	TGTGCCAGCAGCCCGACCTACACCGGGGAGCTGTTTTTT	CASSPTYTGELFF
many	TRBV7-9	TRBJ2-2	TRBD1	TGTGCCAGCAGCGGTGGACAGGGCGACACCGGGGAGCTGTTTTTT	CASSGGQGDTGELFF
few	TRBV11-2	TRBJ2-7	NA	TGTGCCAGCAGCCCGGGACGTATAAGCTCCTACGAGCAGTACTTC	CASSPGRISSYEQYF
few	TRBV3-1	TRBJ2-3	NA	TGTGCCAGCAGCCAGGGCGGCAGGGTGGATACGCAGTATTTT	CASSQGGRVDTQYF
many	TRBV24-1	TRBJ2-7	TRBD2	TGTGCCACCAGTGCTACTAGCGGGAGGAATGAGCAGTACTTC	CATSATSGRNEQYF
many	TRBV28	TRBJ2-6	NA	TGTGCCAGCAGTCCCCCGATCTCTGGGGCCAACGTCCTGACTTTC	CASSPPISGANVLTF
many	TRBV2	TRBJ2-2	NA	TGTGCCAGCAGTGTCCCACGGGGGCAGACAGGGAGGAGCACCGGGGAGCTGTTTTTT	CASSVPRGQTGRSTGELFF
NA	TRBV27	TRBJ2-7	NA	TGTGCCAGCAGTTTCGACGGATTGGGGTCCTACGAGCAGTACTTC	CASSFDGLGSYEQYF
NA	TRBV6-5	TRBJ2-7	TRBD1	TGTGCCAGCAGTCACCGCCGGGACAGACCCTACGAGCAGTACTTC	CASSHRRDRPYEQYF
few	TRBV4-3	TRBJ2-7	NA	TGCGCCAGCAGCCTACGGACTACCACGGAGTCTGAGCAGTACTTC	CASSLRTTTESEQYF
few	TRBV24-1	TRBJ2-1	TRBD1	TGTGCCACCAGTGATCCAACAGGGGGCGCTTGGAATGAGCAGTTCTTC	CATSDPTGGAWNEQFF
many	TRBV6-5	TRBJ2-7	TRBD2	TGTGCCAGCAGTCTTAATAGCGGGAGGGTTGACGAGCAGTACTTC	CASSLNSGRVDEQYF
NA	TRBV7-9	TRBJ1-1	NA	TGTGCCAGCAGCTCAGAGGGCACTGAAGCTTTCTTT	CASSSEGTEAFF
many	TRBV6-6	TRBJ2-7	TRBD1	TGTGCCAGCAGTTACACGACAGGGGGGGTCGACGAGCAGTACTTC	CASSYTTGGVDEQYF